This TCR beta chain is from a study of cytomegalovirus exposure and HLA in healthy donors. Whole-study findings and limits: Segments of the TCR beta V type were, in most cases, productive about 87% or about 30% of the time in an earlier analysis. In vitro assays verified that a few CMV-associated chains recognized CMV antigens specifically.

Use of 60 Vbeta and 13 Jbeta primers characterized the PCR. Original processing notes: Roughly 10 million shared chains were among approximately 87 million unique TCR beta chains counted in a later analysis. Repertoires were generated with immunoSEQ multiplex PCR, while TCRdb's copy carries only in-frame clones and drops some. That table supplies the V and J calls and clone size; D and trimming were determined from the DNA. The top ten clones hold 2% to 2.5% of a sample with fewer than 250,000 clones, about three quarters of them seen once. Sampled while nominally healthy, donors likely had unrecorded immune exposures. About this clone itself: Antigen: not known.

Germline-derived CDR1 and CDR2 are SGHTS and YDEGEE. With 5 bases removed from V and 2 bases from J, the gap between germline ends came to 19 bases. The CDR3 is made up of 16 amino acids. This sequence joins TRBV5-8 and TRBJ1-2; D may be TRBD1 (6 bases). The sample comprised PBMCs. This receptor was identified in a woman between 25 and 40 years old in good health and CMV-seropositive. The CDR3 nucleotides read TGTGCCAGCAGTCGGGAATCGGGACACAAGAACTATGGCTACACCTTC. It specifies CASSRESGHKNYGYTF.